Here is one T cell receptor beta chain with its context. Its recognized antigen is unknown. One base away there is no much larger clone; base qualities are not given. This specimen comes from a study of shared clonotypes between healthy human individuals (dated by TCRdb to the early 2020s). Study-wide context: A couple of women and three men aged 18 to 49 years were included in the cohort. For each donor, CD4 naive and CD4 memory were each run on three plates, CD8 naive on two plates, and CD8 memory on one plate. To estimate repertoire size and how much clonotypes are shared between individuals, the study performed deep sequencing of blood TCR repertoires from about five healthy adults. Between about 0.8 and 9 billion PBMCs per donor were obtained by leukapheresis. Libraries were prepared and TCR repertoires were sequenced by different laboratories using diverse techniques, in order to increase sequencing depth and limit assay-specific biases.

Study-wide conclusions, independent of this receptor: Pairwise subsampling led to the expectation that sequencing depth would affect the degree of clonotype sharing among donors. Estimated clonotype richness was generally larger for naive than for memory subsets. Higher generation probabilities were observed for clonotypes shared by all four sorted-subset donors than for non-shared clonotypes. The genetic and exposure-history diversity represented was limited by the small number of donors. About 5% of naive CD4, 3.5% of naive CD8, roughly 2.5% of memory CD4, and less than 0.45% of memory CD8 clonotypes were shared across several donors. Rarefaction of sorted-subset datasets indicated incomplete sequencing despite the large sequencing depth. Only blood was sampled, and tissue TCR repertoires likely differ from those in blood.

The donors were healthy, HIV-negative adults with no recently reported acute infections or vaccinations. All donors were Caucasian adults living in Nashville, Tennessee, USA. The CD8 memory samples were a combination of magnetically selected CD45RO+ cells and CCR7-negative CD45RA+ effector memory (TemRA) cells. Blood was obtained by leukapheresis, after which PBMCs were separated by Ficoll-Histopaque density gradient centrifugation and cryopreserved in liquid nitrogen vapor phase. Analytical flow cytometry was used to check the purity and quantity of every magnetically sorted T cell population. Each sorted fraction had its genomic DNA isolated and then quantified by UV absorbance on a Nanodrop 2000c. Using the deep immunoSEQ assay, multiplex PCR amplified TCR CDR3 regions from genomic DNA. Extracted genomic DNA from each cell subset was spread evenly across all wells of several immunoSEQ 96-well plates, with each plate serving as a replicate. Each replicate PCR for sorted subsets received about 180 ng genomic DNA, equal to around 32,000 T cell genomes. The purified libraries were quantified using a Qubit 3.0 fluorometer, sized with a Bioanalyzer 2100, and then quantified again using the KAPA Library Quantification kit. A separate single-read 150-cycle Illumina NextSeq 550 flow cell was used to sequence each immunoSEQ 96-well plate. Per the source publication's procedure: Because the immunoSEQ output included only junctional sequences and no quality scores, the filtering could not be the same as the filtering used for full-length reads. To assign V/J genes and CDR3, sequences were annotated using PyIR, a Python wrapper for IgBLAST v1.9, with IMGT germline references. Reads with weak V/J assignments (E-value above 1e-6), missing CDR3, stop codons, out-of-frame junctions, or ambiguous translated residues were removed. V3J clonotypes were defined as sequences sharing the same inferred V gene, J gene, and CDR3 amino acid sequence. To compute the percentage overlap between repertoires, the number of shared unique clonotypes was divided by the size of the smaller repertoire. Richness of each repertoire was evaluated using RTK rarefaction, the Chao1 estimator, and Recon v2.1 estimates of unobserved clonotypes. OLGA was used to compute generation probabilities for all TCRbeta clonotypes that the gDNA method yielded from a handful of donors. TCRdb took this table from immuneACCESS and kept in-frame rearrangements with V and J called. Such tables lack part of the clones; where checked against another copy, unresolved V genes explain under half of the gap, and the rest is unexplained. V and J calls and clone size come straight from that table; D and trimming were deduced from the DNA. For this sample there are roughly 380,000 clones; about 96% appear just once. 0.25% to 0.35% of the sample goes to the ten largest clones.

From the cysteine through the phenylalanine, the CDR3 covers 15 amino acids. Only the CDR3 portion is preserved as DNA: 45 bases, with reading frame beginning at the first base. Trimming removed 6 bases from V and 4 bases from J, leaving 17 bases between the germline ends. The germline V gene provides CDR1 SGHRS and CDR2 YFSETQ. The rearrangement combines TRBV5-1 with TRBJ2-1, with TRBD2 as a weak D call on 6 bases. This TCR was sampled from a man aged 25 to 40 in good health. Sequencing was carried out using memory CD8+ T cells sorted from blood. This specimen's cell subset or site label, interpreted: CD45RO+ cells pooled with CCR7-negative TemRA cells. The bases are TGCGCCAGCACCAAAGGACTACCTCTATACAATGAGCAGTTCTTC. This sequence encodes CASTKGLPLYNEQFF.